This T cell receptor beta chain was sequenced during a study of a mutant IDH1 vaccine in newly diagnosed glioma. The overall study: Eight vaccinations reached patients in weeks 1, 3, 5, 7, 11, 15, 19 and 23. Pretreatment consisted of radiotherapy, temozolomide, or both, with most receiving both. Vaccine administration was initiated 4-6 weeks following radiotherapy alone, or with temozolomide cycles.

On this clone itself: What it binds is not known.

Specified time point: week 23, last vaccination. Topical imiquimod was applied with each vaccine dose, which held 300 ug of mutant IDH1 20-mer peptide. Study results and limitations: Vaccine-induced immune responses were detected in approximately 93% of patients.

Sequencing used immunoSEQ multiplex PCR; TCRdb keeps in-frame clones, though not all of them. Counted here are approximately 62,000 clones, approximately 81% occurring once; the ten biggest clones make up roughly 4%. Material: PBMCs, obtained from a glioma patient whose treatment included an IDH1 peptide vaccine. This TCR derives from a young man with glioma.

For the CDR3, the DNA is TGTGCCAGCAGTTTAGGGGAGAGCAATCAGCCCCAGCATTTT. This gives the protein CASSLGESNQPQHF. V and J are TRBV28 and TRBJ1-5; D is unclear. CDR1 MDHEN and CDR2 SYDVKM come from the germline V gene. CDR3 length: 14 amino acids. Trimming took off 2 bases at V and 1 base at J, with 6 bases between the two ends.